Below, 27 T cell receptor beta chains from the same sample are listed, as sequenced in a study of Ad26.COV2.S vaccination and SARS-CoV-2 variants. Libraries were prepared by immunoSEQ multiplex PCR; TCRdb keeps only in-frame clonotypes and omits some of them. The sample records a few hundred thousand clones, around 89% being singletons. Treatment here: about 20 received Ad26.COV2.S at low or high dose, single or two shots; several received placebo; per-sample allocation not given. Material that was analyzed had been drawn on day 63 after the first vaccine or placebo injection. The source material was peripheral blood, sampled in a trial of Ad26.COV2.S vaccine versus placebo. All receptors come from a person aged 18-60 years who received the Ad26.COV2.S COVID-19 vaccine or a placebo.

The count of this clone is one. This rearrangement joins TRBV6-1 to TRBJ2-1, with D uncertain. Trimming left V 2 bases short and J 7 bases short, with 6 bases between. This CDR3 has 12 residues. Germline V lookup: CDR1 MNHNS, CDR2 SASEGT. CDR3 bases: TGTGCCAGCAGTGAACTTATGAATGAGCAGTTCTTC. Its translation is CASSELMNEQFF.

This clone was observed once. The V and J genes are TRBV6-5 and TRBJ2-1; 10 bases match TRBD2. The CDR3 has 14 residues. Trimming at V came to 4 bases and at J to 6 bases, leaving 3 bases not matched to a gene. The germline V gene encodes CDR1 MNHEY and CDR2 SVGAGI. CDR3 DNA sequence: TGTGCCAGCAGTTTAGCGGGGGGACTCAATGAGCAGTTCTTC. Its translation: CASSLAGGLNEQFF.

The chain combines TRBV6-2 or TRBV6-3 with TRBJ2-5; D not certain. V was trimmed by 1 base and J by 5 bases, leaving 11 bases between them. Per germline, CDR1 MNHEY and CDR2 SVGEGT. This CDR3 comprises 14 residues. The CDR3 reads CASSYWPGDETQYF. The CDR3 DNA sequence: TGTGCCAGCAGTTACTGGCCAGGTGATGAGACCCAGTACTTC.

The chain combines TRBV19 with TRBJ2-1, with 9 bases aligning to TRBD1. The length of the CDR3 is 13 residues. V lost 9 bases to trimming and J lost 6 bases; unmatched junction nucleotides: 6. Germline V gene lookup returns CDR1 LNHDA and CDR2 SQIVND (reference sequence). The CDR3 bases are TGTGCCAGCTGGGACAGGGTGGGCAATGAGCAGTTCTTC. It specifies CASWDRVGNEQFF.

The V and J genes are TRBV29-1 and TRBJ2-7, with 7 bases lining up with TRBD1. The CDR3 extends over 13 amino acids. From germline, CDR1 is SQVTM and CDR2 ANQGSEA. V lost 7 bases and J lost 2; bases outside the gene matches: 8. CDR3: CSAEQGPPYEQYF. In DNA form, the CDR3 reads TGCAGCGCCGAACAGGGGCCCCCCTACGAGCAGTACTTC.

V and J are TRBV4-2 and TRBJ2-7, with TRBD1 as a possible D gene (6 bases). Germline V gene sequence: CDR1 LGHNA, CDR2 YNFKEQ. V lost 0 bases and J lost 3, with 6 bases in between. The CDR3 is made up of 13 amino acids. CDR3 residues: CASSQDRGYEQYF. The CDR3, as DNA: TGTGCCAGCAGCCAAGACAGGGGCTACGAGCAGTACTTC.

This chain joins TRBV5-5 and TRBJ2-7; the match to TRBD1 covers 10 bases. This CDR3 contains 15 residues. Unmatched junction bases numbered 6, after V lost 0 bases and J lost 6 bases. From germline, CDR1 is SGHKS and CDR2 YYEKEE (reference sequence). The CDR3 spells CASSLVGTGVPEQYF. The CDR3 region has the DNA TGTGCCAGCAGCTTGGTTGGGACAGGGGTACCCGAGCAGTACTTC.

V is TRBV4-1 and J is TRBJ1-5; 8 nucleotides line up with TRBD1. Trimming took 3 bases from V and 5 from J; bases not matched to a gene: 3. This CDR3 region has 14 residues. Germline V gene lookup returns CDR1 MGHRA and CDR2 YSYEKL. The CDR3 coding sequence is TGCGCCAGCAGCCAGACAGGGGAGGATCAGCCCCAGCATTTT. Its protein is CASSQTGEDQPQHF.

The chain employs TRBV24-1 and TRBJ2-3; 7 bases map to TRBD2. Germline V gene sequence: CDR1 KGHDR, CDR2 SFDVKD. The ends lost 4 bases at V and 2 bases at J; junction bases unmatched: 11. The CDR3 runs 17 residues. CDR3: CATSDPQRGNPTDTQYF. The DNA for the CDR3 is TGTGCCACCAGTGACCCGCAGCGGGGCAACCCCACAGATACGCAGTATTTT.

The V gene is TRBV5-1, the J gene TRBJ1-1; TRBD1 is a possible D gene (5 bases). Germline V CDR1 and CDR2: SGHRS, YFSETQ. The CDR3 covers 16 residues. V gave up 0 bases and J gave up 5 bases, with 17 bases separating them. CDR3 DNA sequence: TGCGCCAGCAGCTTGGCCGTGGGGGAAGGGTCAACTGAAGCTTTCTTT. Residues: CASSLAVGEGSTEAFF.

In this sample, this clone turned up a few times. Other nucleotide sequences in the sample specify the same CDR3. The V call is TRBV5-6, the J call TRBJ2-7; no reliable D call. Trimming removed 0 bases from V and 4 bases from J, with 5 bases in between. Germline V gene lookup returns CDR1 SGHDT and CDR2 YYEEEE. The length of the CDR3 is 12 residues. The CDR3, as DNA: TGTGCCAGCAGCTTGGAACGGTACGAGCAGTACTTC. Its protein product is CASSLERYEQYF.

The sample holds a few counts of this clone. V gene TRBV28 combines with J gene TRBJ2-7; TRBD1 matches 7 bases. The CDR3 totals 17 residues. The J segment lost 3 bases and the V segment lost 4 bases, leaving 15 bases of the junction unmatched. Per germline, CDR1 MDHEN and CDR2 SYDVKM. The CDR3 region has the DNA TGTGCCAGCAGTTCGACTTTGGGACAGAGCGCCTTCTACGAGCAGTACTTC. This encodes CASSSTLGQSAFYEQYF.

The J gene is TRBJ2-5, the V gene TRBV28; TRBD2 agrees at 9 bases. This CDR3 is 15 amino acids long. Germline V lookup: CDR1 MDHEN, CDR2 SYDVKM. Trimming removed 4 bases from V and 5 bases from J; junction bases left unmatched: 8. The chain's CDR3 is CASSSGGGGAETQYF. The CDR3 DNA reads as TGTGCCAGCAGTTCGGGAGGCGGGGGGGCGGAGACCCAGTACTTC.

The gene calls are TRBV30 and TRBJ1-2; D call uncertain. With 4 bases removed from V and 4 bases from J, the gap between germline ends came to 7 bases. The germline gives CDR1 GTSNPN, CDR2 SVGIG (reference sequence). The CDR3 has 11 amino acids. CDR3 bases: TGTGCCTGGATGGACCGCTATGGCTACACCTTC. Its protein is CAWMDRYGYTF. The full variable domain, with the rest looked up from reference TRBV30 and TRBJ1-2, is SQTIHQWPATLVQPVGSPLSLECTVEGTSNPNLYWYRQAAGRGLQLLFYSVGIGQISSEVPQNLSASRPQDRQFILSSKKLLLSDSGFYLCAWMDRYGYTFGSGTRLTVV.

V and J are TRBV10-1 and TRBJ2-7; 11 nucleotides match TRBD1. J was trimmed by 1 base and V by 10 bases; bases with no gene match: 9. Germline lookup yields CDR1 WNHNN and CDR2 SYGVQD (reference sequence). The CDR3 contains 15 residues. This CDR3 is CATFRGTGGSYEQYF. CDR3 coding DNA: TGCGCCACCTTTAGAGGGACAGGGGGTTCCTACGAGCAGTACTTC.

V gene TRBV5-5 combines with J gene TRBJ2-5, with D perhaps TRBD2 (5 bases). Trimming removed 2 bases at V and 4 bases at J, with 9 bases between. The length of the CDR3 is 13 residues. Germline assignment: CDR1 SGHKS and CDR2 YYEKEE (reference sequence). The CDR3 loop reads CASSFGLAETQYF. DNA for the CDR3: TGTGCCAGCAGCTTTGGGCTAGCAGAGACCCAGTACTTC.

As concerns this clone: This same CDR3 is encoded by further DNA sequences in the sample. This chain joins TRBV6-5 and TRBJ2-2, with a tentative D call TRBD1 (5 bases). The length of the CDR3 is 15 residues. Germline lookup yields CDR1 MNHEY and CDR2 SVGAGI. V gave up 3 bases and J gave up 2 bases, with 10 bases separating them. The CDR3 DNA follows: TGTGCCAGCAGTTATCGGCAGGGAAACACCGGGGAGCTGTTTTTT. It encodes CASSYRQGNTGELFF.

This chain links TRBV6-5 with TRBJ2-4; D might be TRBD2 (5 bases). The V end lost 2 bases, the J end lost 3 bases, and 14 bases lay between the germline ends. CDR1 is MNHEY and CDR2 is SVGAGI in the germline V gene. The CDR3 loop spans 16 amino acids. Written as DNA, the CDR3 is TGTGCCAGCAGTTACCGGGTTGGAGGTTTCAAAAACATTCAGTACTTC. This gives the protein CASSYRVGGFKNIQYF.

V and J are TRBV28 and TRBJ1-5, with D maybe TRBD1 (6 bases). Germline V gene data show CDR1 as MDHEN and CDR2 as SYDVKM. This CDR3 region has 14 residues. Trimming took off 3 bases at V and 3 bases at J, with 9 bases between the two ends. DNA of the CDR3: TGTGCCAGCAGTTTCCACAGGGACAATCAGCCCCAGCATTTT. Translated, it gives CASSFHRDNQPQHF.

A single count supports this clone. The chain is built from TRBV30 and TRBJ1-5, with D maybe TRBD1 (6 bases). Germline V CDR1 and CDR2: GTSNPN, SVGIG (reference sequence). The CDR3 runs to 14 residues. Trimming cost V 0 bases and J 3 bases, with 9 bases left between them. In DNA form, the CDR3 reads TGTGCCTGGAGTGTTACAGGGTACAATCAGCCCCAGCATTTT. Translated, it gives CAWSVTGYNQPQHF.

The rearrangement links TRBV4-3 to TRBJ2-1, with D possibly being TRBD2 (6 bases). Trimming cost V 4 bases and J 5 bases, with 15 bases left between them. From germline, CDR1 is LGHNA and CDR2 YSLEER. The CDR3 length is 15 residues. The CDR3 reads CASSLDSGDDNEQFF. CDR3 in DNA: TGCGCCAGCAGCCTAGATAGCGGAGACGACAATGAGCAGTTCTTC.

This rearrangement joins TRBV7-2 to TRBJ1-6; TRBD1 aligns across 7 bases. The CDR3 runs to 15 residues. V shed 0 bases and J 7 bases; nucleotides not matched to a gene: 3. Germline CDR1 reads SGHTA; CDR2 reads FQGNSA. CDR3 sequence reads: CASSLAGTANSPLHF. In nucleotides, the CDR3 is TGTGCCAGCAGCTTAGCGGGGACAGCAAATTCACCCCTCCACTTT.

The J gene is TRBJ2-7, the V gene TRBV27; 7 nucleotides line up with TRBD1. Per germline, CDR1 MNHEY and CDR2 SMNVEV (reference sequence). The V segment lost 9 bases and the J segment 6 bases; nucleotides outside the gene matches: 8. The CDR3 covers 12 residues. CDR3 DNA sequence: TGTGCCAGTCGGACAGGAGGAAGCGAGCAGTACTTC. It encodes CASRTGGSEQYF.

This clone was counted a few times. CDR3: CASSYAGLGEQYF. The CDR3 nucleotides are TGTGCCAGCAGTTACGCGGGACTGGGCGAGCAGTACTTC. The chain couples TRBV6-5 to TRBJ2-7; D may be TRBD2 (6 bases). Germline V gene lookup returns CDR1 MNHEY and CDR2 SVGAGI. The CDR3 totals 13 residues. The germline V and J ends were trimmed by 2 bases and 6 bases, with 11 bases remaining between them.

Note on this clone: This same CDR3 is encoded by further DNA sequences in the sample. The chain is built from TRBV9 and TRBJ2-3, with 12 bases lining up with TRBD2. The V gene end was trimmed by 1 base and the J gene end by 6 bases; junction bases not matched to a gene: 3. The V gene's germline CDR1 is SGDLS and CDR2 YYNGEE. CDR3 length equals 15 residues. DNA for the CDR3: TGTGCCAGCAGCGTATCTAGCGGGGGGGCCGATACGCAGTATTTT. This encodes CASSVSSGGADTQYF.

The chain is built from TRBV19 and TRBJ2-7; 7 bases align to TRBD1. This CDR3 is built from 15 residues. V shed 1 base, J shed 9 bases, and the junction held 12 bases outside the gene matches. Germline V lookup: CDR1 LNHDA, CDR2 SQIVND (reference sequence). The CDR3 sequence is CASSIGGRGKGRQYF. The CDR3 coding sequence is TGTGCCAGTAGTATAGGAGGCAGGGGGAAGGGACGGCAGTACTTC. Supplemented by reference TRBV19 and TRBJ2-7, the full variable domain reads DGGITQSPKYLFRKEGQNVTLSCEQNLNHDAMYWYRQDPGQGLRLIYYSQIVNDFQKGDIAEGYSVSREKKESFPLTVTSAQKNPTAFYLCASSIGGRGKGRQYFGPGTRLTVT.

The V gene is TRBV7-9, the J gene TRBJ2-7, with D uncertain. The CDR3 spans 16 residues. Trimming left V 1 base short and J 2 bases short, with 15 bases between. Germline V lookup: CDR1 SEHNR, CDR2 FQNEAQ (reference sequence). The CDR3 DNA is TGTGCCAGCAGCTTAGACCTGAGTAGGCACCCCTACGAGCAGTACTTC. As protein: CASSLDLSRHPYEQYF. The whole variable domain, remainder taken from reference TRBV7-9 and TRBJ2-7, is DTGVSQNPRHKITKRGQNVTFRCDPISEHNRLYWYRQTLGQGPEFLTYFQNEAQLEKSRLLSDRFSAERPKGSFSTLEIQRTEQGDSAMYLCASSLDLSRHPYEQYFGPGTRLTVT.